The rows below give T cell receptor beta chains drawn from one sample of a study of T cells in Graves' hyperthyroidism and ophthalmopathy. From the multiplex PCR reads, TCRdb called clonotypes with MiXCR, one entry per CDR3 protein. The sample yields around 350,000 distinct CDR3 sequences, about 25% seen once. The sample taken for sequencing was blood. These receptors were collected from a man aged 50-60 years with Graves' hyperthyroidism. CDR3s leave out the opening cysteine and the closing phenylalanine or tryptophan. Some rows mark clone size as missing; the rest say once, few, many or name a class of expanded clone.

NA TRBV29-1 SVEMANVLT
many TRBV3-1 ASSQLGATYEQY
NA TRBV28 ASRQSLSGNTIY
NA TRBV3-1 ASSLGRGSLVHEQF
NA TRBV24-1 ATSGQSQETQY
many TRBV11-3 ASSPTYDRGRIEQY
NA TRBV19 ASSKSRTAGELF
few TRBV5-1 ASSSKGQGNYGYT
NA TRBV24-1 ATSDRRAGSYNEQF
few TRBV10-1 ASSGGTGPYEQY
few TRBV28 ASSPRTRINEQF
NA TRBV19 ASSSVADEQY
NA TRBV6-1 ASSSQGLNEQF
few TRBV24-1 ATRGQGTHGYT
many TRBV29-1 SVEKMNTEAF
NA TRBV6-1 ASSDIGGYEQY
NA TRBV27 ASSLVGGRGYEQY
many TRBV7-3 ASSPSVGETQY
many TRBV5-1 ASSLEQGAPQH
many TRBV28 AALSGTGELF
NA TRBV12-3/TRBV12-4 ASSPGLAGGSTGELF
few TRBV30 AWSVLDTQY
few TRBV5-1 ASSKIPGDGYGYT
NA TRBV7-9 ASSLGRTSVAYEQY
few TRBV5-1 ASSLMTGSDTQY
many TRBV14 ASSQGTGRNEKLF
few TRBV10-3 ATWAGTKETQY
NA TRBV28 ASRDRGRYEQY
many TRBV5-1 ASSAGLGYEQY
NA TRBV24-1 ATSDLEEPVGYT
many TRBV28 ASSSGQGPYEQY
NA TRBV9 ASSVAPGGSQETQY
many TRBV27 ASSPLRGYNEQF
NA TRBV7-2 ASSPGSYTQY
NA TRBV25-1 ASSYPLKRAETQY
NA TRBV9 ASSVAGTSGSHEQF
NA TRBV7-9 ASSASEGGYT
few TRBV29-1 SVAAGTGNEKLF
few TRBV20-1 SAYDRETQY
NA TRBV15 ATSARTGADNEQF
few TRBV27 ASRPAGTPFYNEQF
NA TRBV5-8 ASSSGTRQF
NA TRBV2 ASRGALAPDYNEQF
NA TRBV2 ASSVRELAFGQEQF
NA TRBV5-6 ASSLVENYGYT
few TRBV12-3/TRBV12-4 ASSRDGFQETQY
many TRBV5-1 ASSLGSGIYEQY